The 7 T cell receptor beta chains given below trace back to one sample, sequenced in a study of blood T cell repertoires in COVID-19. Repertoires were generated with immunoSEQ multiplex PCR, while TCRdb's copy carries only in-frame clones and drops some. Among over 80,000 clones listed, about 89% were seen once. The sequenced sample consisted of peripheral blood. Source of these receptors: a man aged 50-59 years with acute or convalescent COVID-19.

The chain combines TRBV12-5 with TRBJ1-1; 7 bases agree with TRBD1. From germline, CDR1 is LGHNT and CDR2 FRNRAP. Losses at the gene ends were 3 bases for V and 8 bases for J; bases not matched to a gene: 3. The CDR3 length is 12 residues. CDR3 coding DNA: TGTGCTAGTGGTTTCCCGGACAGGGAAGCTTTCTTT. Its protein product is CASGFPDREAFF.

V gene TRBV6-1 combines with J gene TRBJ1-4; 10 bases align to TRBD1. From germline, CDR1 is MNHNS and CDR2 SASEGT. The J segment lost 2 bases and the V segment lost 4 bases, leaving 4 bases of the junction unmatched. The CDR3 is 16 amino acids. The CDR3 bases are TGTGCCAGCAGTGTGGGACAGGGGACCACTAATGAAAAACTGTTTTTT. Encoded protein: CASSVGQGTTNEKLFF.

The rearrangement links TRBV9 to TRBJ1-1; 8 bases are a match to TRBD1. Germline CDR1 and CDR2: SGDLS and YYNGEE. The V gene end was trimmed by 3 bases and the J gene end by 5 bases; junction bases not matched to a gene: 9. CDR3 length: 15 residues. CDR3 coding DNA: TGTGCCAGCAGCGGCGCAGGGGGCGCGGGGACTGAAGCTTTCTTT. Protein: CASSGAGGAGTEAFF.

V and J are TRBV12-5 and TRBJ1-5; D ambiguous. V shed 1 base and J shed 12 bases, with 10 bases lying between them. Germline values: CDR1 LGHNT, CDR2 FRNRAP. The CDR3 is 12 residues long. CDR3 DNA sequence: TGTGCTAGTGGTTTGGCTGGGAGCCTCCAGCATTTT. Its translation: CASGLAGSLQHF.

The chain is built from TRBV2 and TRBJ1-5, with 11 positions matching TRBD1. This CDR3 has 16 amino acids. Unmatched junction bases numbered 6, after V lost 6 bases and J lost 2 bases. Germline V gene sequence: CDR1 SNHLY, CDR2 FYNNEI. CDR3 residues: CASRPGQGVGNQPQHF. In DNA, the CDR3 is TGTGCCAGCAGGCCGGGACAGGGGGTCGGCAATCAGCCCCAGCATTTT.

The J gene is TRBJ2-7, the V gene TRBV13; D may be TRBD2 (5 bases). The V and J ends lost 4 bases and 4 bases respectively, with 14 bases between them. The CDR3 has 14 amino acids. Germline CDR1 is PRHDT and CDR2 is FYEKMQ (reference sequence). The CDR3 bases are TGTGCCAGCAGCTCCTCCCGGGGAACATACGAGCAGTACTTC. The encoded protein is CASSSSRGTYEQYF.

This clone was detected only once. V usage is TRBV5-5 and J usage is TRBJ2-1, with 10 nucleotides matching TRBD2. Germline V lookup: CDR1 SGHKS, CDR2 YYEKEE (reference sequence). This CDR3 has 15 residues. V shed 2 bases, J shed 4 bases, and the junction held 3 bases outside the gene matches. The CDR3 DNA is TGTGCCAGCAGCTTTGGGACTAGCGCTTACAATGAGCAGTTCTTC. Translating it yields CASSFGTSAYNEQFF.